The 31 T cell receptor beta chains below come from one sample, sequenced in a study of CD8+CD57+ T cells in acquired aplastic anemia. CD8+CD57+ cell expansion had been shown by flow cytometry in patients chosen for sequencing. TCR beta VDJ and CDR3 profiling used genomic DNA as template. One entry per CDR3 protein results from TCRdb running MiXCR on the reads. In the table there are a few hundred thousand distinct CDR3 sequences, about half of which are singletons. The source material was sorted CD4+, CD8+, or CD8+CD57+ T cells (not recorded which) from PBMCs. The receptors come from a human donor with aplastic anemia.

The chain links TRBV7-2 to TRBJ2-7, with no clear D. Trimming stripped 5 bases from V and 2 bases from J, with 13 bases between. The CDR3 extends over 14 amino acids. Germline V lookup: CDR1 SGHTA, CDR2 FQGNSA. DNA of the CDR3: TGTGCCAGCAGCCAAGTCCCCCAGGCCTACGAGCAGTACTTC. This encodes CASSQVPQAYEQYF. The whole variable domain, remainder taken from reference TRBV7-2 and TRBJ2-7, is GAGVSQSPSNKVTEKGKDVELRCDPISGHTALYWYRQSLGQGLEFLIYFQGNSAPDKSGLPSDRFSAERTGGSVSTLTIQRTQQEDSAVYLCASSQVPQAYEQYFGPGTRLTVT.

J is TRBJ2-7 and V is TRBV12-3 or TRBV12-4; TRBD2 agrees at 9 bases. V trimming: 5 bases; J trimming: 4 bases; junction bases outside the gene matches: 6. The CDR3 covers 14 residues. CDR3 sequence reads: CASSLSGGTYEQYF. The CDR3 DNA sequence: TGTGCCAGCAGTCTTAGCGGGGGAACTTACGAGCAGTACTTC.

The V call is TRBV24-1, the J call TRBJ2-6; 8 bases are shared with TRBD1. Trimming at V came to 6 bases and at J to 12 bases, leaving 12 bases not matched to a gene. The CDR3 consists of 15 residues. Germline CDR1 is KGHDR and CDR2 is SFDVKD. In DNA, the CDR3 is TGTGCCACCAGTCCAGGGGGCGGTGGGGCCCTCGTCCTGACTTTC. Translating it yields CATSPGGGGALVLTF.

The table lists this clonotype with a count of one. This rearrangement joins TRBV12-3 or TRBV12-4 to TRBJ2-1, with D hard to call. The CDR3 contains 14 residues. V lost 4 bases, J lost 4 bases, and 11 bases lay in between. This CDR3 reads CASSSGDGYNEQFF. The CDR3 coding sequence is TGTGCCAGCAGTTCCGGAGACGGATACAATGAGCAGTTCTTC.

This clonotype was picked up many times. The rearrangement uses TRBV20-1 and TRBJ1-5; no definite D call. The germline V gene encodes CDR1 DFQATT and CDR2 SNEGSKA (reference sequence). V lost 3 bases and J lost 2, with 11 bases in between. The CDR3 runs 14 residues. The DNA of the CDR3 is TGCAGTGCTAGTGCGGGAGCCGGCAATCAGCCCCAGCATTTT. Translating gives CSASAGAGNQPQHF.

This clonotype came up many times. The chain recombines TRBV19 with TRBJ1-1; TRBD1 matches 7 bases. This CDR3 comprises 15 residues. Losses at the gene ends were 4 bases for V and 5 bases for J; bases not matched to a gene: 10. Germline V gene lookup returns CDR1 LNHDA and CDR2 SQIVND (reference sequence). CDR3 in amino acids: CASSRNRGGETEAFF. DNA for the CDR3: TGTGCCAGTAGTAGGAACAGGGGAGGAGAGACTGAAGCTTTCTTT.

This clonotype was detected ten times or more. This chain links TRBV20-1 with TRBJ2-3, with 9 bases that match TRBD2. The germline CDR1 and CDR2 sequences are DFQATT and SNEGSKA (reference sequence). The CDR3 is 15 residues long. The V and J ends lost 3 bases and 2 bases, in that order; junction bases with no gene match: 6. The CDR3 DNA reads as TGCAGTGCTAGGGGCGGGGGGGCCCTCACAGATACGCAGTATTTT. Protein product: CSARGGGALTDTQYF.

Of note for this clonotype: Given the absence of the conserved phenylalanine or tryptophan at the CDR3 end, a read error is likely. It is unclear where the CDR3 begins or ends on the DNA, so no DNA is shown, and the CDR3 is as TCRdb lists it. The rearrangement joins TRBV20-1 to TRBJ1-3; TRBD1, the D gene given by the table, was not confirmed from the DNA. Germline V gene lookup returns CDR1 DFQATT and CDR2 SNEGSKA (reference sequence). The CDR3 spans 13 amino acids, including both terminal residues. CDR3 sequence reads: CSARPTNYREERS.

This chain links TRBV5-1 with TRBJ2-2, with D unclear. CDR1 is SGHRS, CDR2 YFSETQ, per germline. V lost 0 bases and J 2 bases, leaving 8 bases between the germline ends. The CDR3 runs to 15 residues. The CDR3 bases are TGCGCCAGCAGCTTGGAAGGGTCTAACACCGGGGAGCTGTTTTTT. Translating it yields CASSLEGSNTGELFF.

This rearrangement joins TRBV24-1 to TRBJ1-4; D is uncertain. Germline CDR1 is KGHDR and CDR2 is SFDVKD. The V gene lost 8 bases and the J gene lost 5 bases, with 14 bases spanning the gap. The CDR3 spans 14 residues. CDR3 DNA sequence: TGTGCCACCACCGTGACCGTACCGAATGAAAAACTGTTTTTT. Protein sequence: CATTVTVPNEKLFF.

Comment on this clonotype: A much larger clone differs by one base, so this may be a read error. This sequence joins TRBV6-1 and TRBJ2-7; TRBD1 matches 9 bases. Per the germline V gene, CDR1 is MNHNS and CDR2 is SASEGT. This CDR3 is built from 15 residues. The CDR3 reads CANSGRQGVAYEQYF. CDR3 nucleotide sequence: TGTGCCAACAGTGGGAGACAGGGGGTTGCCTACGAGCAGTACTTC.

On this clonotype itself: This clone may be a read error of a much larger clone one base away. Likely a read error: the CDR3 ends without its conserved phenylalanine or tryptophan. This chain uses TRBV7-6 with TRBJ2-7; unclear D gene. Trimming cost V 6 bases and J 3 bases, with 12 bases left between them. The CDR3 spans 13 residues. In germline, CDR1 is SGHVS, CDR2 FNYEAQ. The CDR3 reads CASSFTGRYEQYS. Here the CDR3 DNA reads TGTGCCAGCAGTTTTACGGGTCGCTACGAGCAGTACTCC.

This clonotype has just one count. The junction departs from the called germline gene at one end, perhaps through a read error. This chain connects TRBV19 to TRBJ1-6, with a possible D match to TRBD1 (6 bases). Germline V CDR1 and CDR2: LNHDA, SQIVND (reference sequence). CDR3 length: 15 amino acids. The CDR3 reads CASSPRQADYSPLHF. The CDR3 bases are TGTGCCAGTAGTCCCCGACAGGCGGATTATTCCCCCCTCCACTTT.

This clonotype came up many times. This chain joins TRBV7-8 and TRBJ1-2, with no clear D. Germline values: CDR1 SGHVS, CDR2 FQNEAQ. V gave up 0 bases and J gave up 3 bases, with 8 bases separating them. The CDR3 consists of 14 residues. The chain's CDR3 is CASSLAGRDYGYTF. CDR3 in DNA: TGTGCCAGCAGCTTAGCAGGGAGGGACTATGGCTACACCTTC.

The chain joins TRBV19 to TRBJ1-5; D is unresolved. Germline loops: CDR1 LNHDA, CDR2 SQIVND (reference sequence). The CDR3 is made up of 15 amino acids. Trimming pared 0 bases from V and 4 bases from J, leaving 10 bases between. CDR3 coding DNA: TGTGCCAGTAGTATAGATAGGGCAGGAAATCAGCCCCAGCATTTT. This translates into CASSIDRAGNQPQHF.

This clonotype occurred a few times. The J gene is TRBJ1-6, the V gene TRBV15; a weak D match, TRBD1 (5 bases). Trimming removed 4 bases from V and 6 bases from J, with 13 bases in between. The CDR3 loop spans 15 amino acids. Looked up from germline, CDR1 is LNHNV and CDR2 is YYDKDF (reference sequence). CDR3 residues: CATSTRTGVNSPLHF. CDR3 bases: TGTGCCACCAGCACCCGGACGGGGGTTAATTCACCCCTCCACTTT.

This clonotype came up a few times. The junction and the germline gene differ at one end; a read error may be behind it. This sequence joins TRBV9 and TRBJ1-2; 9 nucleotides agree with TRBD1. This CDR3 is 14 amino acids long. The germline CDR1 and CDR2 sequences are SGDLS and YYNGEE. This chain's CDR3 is CASSLPDRGYGYTF. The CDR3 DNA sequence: TGCGCCAGCAGCTTACCGGACAGGGGCTATGGCTACACCTTC.

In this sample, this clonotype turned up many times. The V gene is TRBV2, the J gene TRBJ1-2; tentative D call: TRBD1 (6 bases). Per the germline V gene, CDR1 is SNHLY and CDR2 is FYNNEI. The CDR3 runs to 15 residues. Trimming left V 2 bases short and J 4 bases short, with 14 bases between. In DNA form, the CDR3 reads TGTGCCAGCAGTGAACAGGGGCGCTCCGCCTATGGCTACACCTTC. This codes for CASSEQGRSAYGYTF.

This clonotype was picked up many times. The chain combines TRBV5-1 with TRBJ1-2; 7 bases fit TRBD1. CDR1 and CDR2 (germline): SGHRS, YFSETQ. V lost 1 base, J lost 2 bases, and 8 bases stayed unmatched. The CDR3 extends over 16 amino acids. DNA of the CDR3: TGCGCCAGCAGCTTGTCATCCGGGACAGCGAACTATGGCTACACCTTC. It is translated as CASSLSSGTANYGYTF.

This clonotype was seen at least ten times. Here the CDR3 DNA reads TGTGCCAGCAGCCGACAGTCGAACACTGAAGCTTTCTTT. Its translation is CASSRQSNTEAFF. This rearrangement joins TRBV7-6 to TRBJ1-1, with D possibly matching TRBD1 (5 bases). The CDR3 has 13 amino acids. Per the germline V gene, CDR1 is SGHVS and CDR2 is FNYEAQ. The germline V and J ends were trimmed by 5 bases and 1 base, with 8 bases remaining between them.

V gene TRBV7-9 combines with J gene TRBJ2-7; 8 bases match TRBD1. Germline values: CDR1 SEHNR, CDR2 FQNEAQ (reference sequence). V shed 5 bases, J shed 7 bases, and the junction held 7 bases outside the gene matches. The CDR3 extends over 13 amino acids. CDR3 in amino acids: CASSPGRGQEQYF. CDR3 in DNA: TGTGCCAGCAGCCCCGGCAGGGGGCAGGAGCAGTACTTC. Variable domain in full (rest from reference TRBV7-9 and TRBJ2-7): DTGVSQNPRHKITKRGQNVTFRCDPISEHNRLYWYRQTLGQGPEFLTYFQNEAQLEKSRLLSDRFSAERPKGSFSTLEIQRTEQGDSAMYLCASSPGRGQEQYFGPGTRLTVT.

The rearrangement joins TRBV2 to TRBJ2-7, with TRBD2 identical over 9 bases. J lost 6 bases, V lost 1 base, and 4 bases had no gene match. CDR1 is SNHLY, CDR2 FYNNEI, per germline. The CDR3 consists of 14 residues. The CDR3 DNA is TGTGCCAGCAGTGAAGATCTAGCGGGGACCGAGCAGTACTTC. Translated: CASSEDLAGTEQYF.

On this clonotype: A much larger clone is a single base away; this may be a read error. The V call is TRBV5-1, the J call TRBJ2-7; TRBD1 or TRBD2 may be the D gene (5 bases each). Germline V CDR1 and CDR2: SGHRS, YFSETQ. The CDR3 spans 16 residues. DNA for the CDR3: TGCGCCAGCAGCTTGGGCCCGGTGGGACCTAGATACGGGCAGTACTTC. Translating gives CASSLGPVGPRYGQYF.

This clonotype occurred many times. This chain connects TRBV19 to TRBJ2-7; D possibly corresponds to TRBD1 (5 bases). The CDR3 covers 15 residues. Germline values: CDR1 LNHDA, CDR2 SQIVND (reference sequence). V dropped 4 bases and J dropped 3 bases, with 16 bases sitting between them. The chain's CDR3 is CASSTQTTGDYEQYF. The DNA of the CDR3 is TGTGCCAGTAGTACCCAAACTACAGGAGACTACGAGCAGTACTTC.

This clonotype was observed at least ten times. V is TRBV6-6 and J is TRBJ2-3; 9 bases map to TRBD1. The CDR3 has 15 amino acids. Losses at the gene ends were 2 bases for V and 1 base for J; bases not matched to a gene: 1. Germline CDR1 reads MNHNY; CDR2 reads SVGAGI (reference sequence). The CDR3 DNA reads TGTGCCAGCAGTTACAGGACAGGGGGCACAGATACGCAGTATTTT. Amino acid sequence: CASSYRTGGTDTQYF.

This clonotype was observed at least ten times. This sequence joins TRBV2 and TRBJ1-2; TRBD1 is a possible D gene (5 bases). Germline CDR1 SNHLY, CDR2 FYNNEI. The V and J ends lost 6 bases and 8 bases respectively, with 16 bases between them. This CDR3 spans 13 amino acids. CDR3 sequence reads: CASRSGASGGYTF. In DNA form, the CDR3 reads TGTGCCAGCAGAAGTGGGGCCTCTGGCGGCTACACCTTC.

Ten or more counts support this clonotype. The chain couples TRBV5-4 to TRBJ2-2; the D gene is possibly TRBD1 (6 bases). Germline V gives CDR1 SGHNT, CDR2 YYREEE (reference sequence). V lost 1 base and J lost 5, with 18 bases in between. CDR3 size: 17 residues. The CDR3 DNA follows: TGTGCCAGCAGCTTGAGGGCAGGGGTAGGCGTGACCGGGGAGCTGTTTTTT. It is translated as CASSLRAGVGVTGELFF.

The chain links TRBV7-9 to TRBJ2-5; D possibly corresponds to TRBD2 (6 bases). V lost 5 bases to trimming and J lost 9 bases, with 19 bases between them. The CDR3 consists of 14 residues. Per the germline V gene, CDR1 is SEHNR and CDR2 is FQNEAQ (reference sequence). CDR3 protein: CASSPTGCREAQYF. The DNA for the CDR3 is TGTGCCAGCAGCCCGACGGGGTGTAGGGAGGCCCAGTACTTC.

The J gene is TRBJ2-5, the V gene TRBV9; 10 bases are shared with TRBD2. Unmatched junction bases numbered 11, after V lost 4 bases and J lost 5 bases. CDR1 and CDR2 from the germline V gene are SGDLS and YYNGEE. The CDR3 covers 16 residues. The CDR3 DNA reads TGTGCCAGCAGCCAAGGATGGAGCGGGAGGGCGGAGACCCAGTACTTC. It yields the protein CASSQGWSGRAETQYF.

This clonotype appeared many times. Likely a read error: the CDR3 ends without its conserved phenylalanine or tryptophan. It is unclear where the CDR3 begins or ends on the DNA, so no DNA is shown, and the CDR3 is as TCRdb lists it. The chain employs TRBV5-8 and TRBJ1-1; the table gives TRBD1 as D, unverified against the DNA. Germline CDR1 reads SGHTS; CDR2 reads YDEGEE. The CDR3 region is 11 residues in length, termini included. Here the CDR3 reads CASSLAGGLWG.

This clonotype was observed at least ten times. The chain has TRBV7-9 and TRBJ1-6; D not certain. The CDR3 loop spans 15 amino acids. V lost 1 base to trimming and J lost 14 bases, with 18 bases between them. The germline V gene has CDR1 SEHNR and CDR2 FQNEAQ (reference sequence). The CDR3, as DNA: TGTGCCAGCAGCTTAGACTCCGGACCGGCTCAGTCCCTCCACTTT. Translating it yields CASSLDSGPAQSLHF.